These 11 T cell receptor beta chains share one sample of origin, sequenced in a study of T-cell reconstitution after alpha-beta-depleted transplantation in children. Unique molecular identifiers were incorporated when the TCRbeta library was constructed. TCRdb ran MiXCR on the PCR reads and lists one entry per CDR3 protein. The sample lists about 500,000 distinct CDR3 sequences, around a third occurring once. The starting material was PBMCs from the stem cell graft donor, obtained from the stem cell graft. The receptors stem from a human donor who donated a stem cell graft to a child with aplastic anemia.

Only a few counts were recorded for this clonotype. The chain couples TRBV4-1 to TRBJ1-2; D gene unclear. V lost 0 bases and J lost 6, with 8 bases in between. The CDR3 totals 13 residues. CDR1 is MGHRA and CDR2 is YSYEKL in the germline V gene. The DNA for the CDR3 is TGCGCCAGCAGCCAAGAAACAGTTAATGGCTACACCTTC. This translates into CASSQETVNGYTF.

The chain joins TRBV7-2 to TRBJ2-1, with TRBD2 matching over 7 bases. With 7 bases clipped from V and 2 bases from J, the junction kept 8 bases outside the gene matches. This CDR3 has 15 amino acids. CDR1 is SGHTA and CDR2 is FQGNSA in the germline V gene. In nucleotides, the CDR3 is TGTGCCAGCACTAAAGGGGCGGGGGCCTACAATGAGCAGTTCTTC. Protein sequence: CASTKGAGAYNEQFF.

This clonotype was detected only a few times. V usage is TRBV29-1 and J usage is TRBJ2-1; a weak D match, TRBD1 (5 bases). With 1 base removed from V and 4 bases from J, the gap between germline ends came to 17 bases. CDR1 SQVTM and CDR2 ANQGSEA come from the germline V gene. This CDR3 comprises 16 residues. The CDR3 spells CSVEVFAGNPYNEQFF. Here the CDR3 DNA reads TGCAGCGTTGAAGTATTTGCAGGGAACCCTTACAATGAGCAGTTCTTC.

Concerning this clonotype: The junction departs from the called germline gene at one end, perhaps through a read error. The CDR3 DNA reads TGTGCCAGCATCCAAGATCTGGACAGACCATCCTACGAGCAGTACTTC. It yields the protein CASIQDLDRPSYEQYF. This chain connects TRBV3-1 to TRBJ2-7, with D possibly matching TRBD1 (6 bases). CDR1 LGHDT and CDR2 YNNKEL come from the germline V gene (reference sequence). CDR3 length equals 16 residues.

This clonotype was recorded a few times. CDR3 DNA sequence: TGTGCCAGCAGTGTATGGACTAGCGCCCAAGAGACCCAGTACTTC. It codes for CASSVWTSAQETQYF. The V call is TRBV2, the J call TRBJ2-5; TRBD2 matches 9 bases. CDR1 is SNHLY and CDR2 is FYNNEI in the germline V gene. The CDR3 contains 15 residues. V was clipped by 4 bases and J by 1 base; unmatched bases: 4.

This sequence joins TRBV12-3 or TRBV12-4 and TRBJ2-5; D is uncertain. V was cut by 3 bases and J by 2 bases, with 10 bases left in between. The CDR3 loop spans 14 amino acids. This chain's CDR3 is CASSFGKIQETQYF. In DNA, the CDR3 is TGTGCCAGCAGTTTTGGAAAGATACAAGAGACCCAGTACTTC.

This chain links TRBV20-1 with TRBJ1-5; D is possibly TRBD1 (5 bases). CDR3 size: 13 residues. The germline CDR1 and CDR2 sequences are DFQATT and SNEGSKA (reference sequence). The V and J ends lost 3 bases and 5 bases respectively, with 11 bases between them. CDR3 amino acids: CSASREGDQPQHF. Written as DNA, the CDR3 is TGCAGTGCTAGCAGGGAAGGAGATCAGCCCCAGCATTTT.

This clonotype was seen more than once but under ten times. The chain has TRBV5-1 and TRBJ1-1; D is perhaps TRBD1 (5 bases). Germline V CDR1 and CDR2: SGHRS, YFSETQ. Trimming removed 6 bases at V and 5 bases at J, with 11 bases between. This CDR3 is 12 amino acids long. CDR3: CASTVGGTEAFF. CDR3 in DNA: TGCGCCAGCACCGTCGGGGGAACTGAAGCTTTCTTT.

This clonotype was recorded a few times. The V gene is TRBV7-2, the J gene TRBJ2-5; D not certain. The V gene lost 5 bases and the J gene lost 1 base, with 14 bases spanning the gap. This CDR3 contains 15 residues. From germline, CDR1 is SGHTA and CDR2 FQGNSA. For the CDR3, the DNA is TGTGCCAGCAGCGGAAGGCAGGTCACCCAAGAGACCCAGTACTTC. Its protein product is CASSGRQVTQETQYF.

The chain couples TRBV12-5 to TRBJ2-5, with D hard to call. V was cut by 3 bases and J by 2 bases, with 7 bases left in between. Looked up from germline, CDR1 is LGHNT and CDR2 is FRNRAP. The CDR3 extends over 13 amino acids. The CDR3 DNA reads as TGTGCTAGTGGTTTCGGGCAGCAAGAGACCCAGTACTTC. Translated, it gives CASGFGQQETQYF.

CDR3 amino acids: CASSFTGYGDTIYF. The DNA of the CDR3 is TGTGCCAGCAGTTTTACAGGGTACGGGGACACCATATATTTT. This chain joins TRBV12-3 or TRBV12-4 and TRBJ1-3; maybe TRBD1 (6 bases). The CDR3 spans 14 residues. V lost 3 bases and J lost 8, with 14 bases in between.